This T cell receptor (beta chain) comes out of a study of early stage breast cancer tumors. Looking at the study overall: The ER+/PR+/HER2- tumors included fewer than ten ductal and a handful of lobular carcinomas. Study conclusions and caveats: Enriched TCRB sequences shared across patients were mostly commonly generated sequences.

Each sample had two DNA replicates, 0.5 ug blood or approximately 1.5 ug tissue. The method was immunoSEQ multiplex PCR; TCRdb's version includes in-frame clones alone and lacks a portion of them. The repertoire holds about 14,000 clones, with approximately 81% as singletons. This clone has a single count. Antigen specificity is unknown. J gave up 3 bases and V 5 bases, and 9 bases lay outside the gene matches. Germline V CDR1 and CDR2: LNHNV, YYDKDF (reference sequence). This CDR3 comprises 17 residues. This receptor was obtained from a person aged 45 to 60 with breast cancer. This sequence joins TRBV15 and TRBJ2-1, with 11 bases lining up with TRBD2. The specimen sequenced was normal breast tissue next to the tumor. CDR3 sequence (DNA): TGTGCCACCAGCTGGGGCCACGGGACTAGCGGCTACAATGAGCAGTTCTTC. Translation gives CATSWGHGTSGYNEQFF.